Included here is one T cell receptor beta chain sequence, with context. An end of the junction differs from the germline gene, which may be a read error. The data were taken from a study of cytomegalovirus exposure and HLA in healthy donors. This cohort consisted of healthy bone marrow donors. CDR3 size: 14 residues. CDR1 is SGHRS and CDR2 is YFSETQ in the germline V gene. PCR used 60 Vbeta primers and 13 Jbeta primers. Using immunoSEQ multiplex PCR, the repertoire was profiled, and TCRdb retains in-frame clones only, with some absent. The repertoire consists of tens of thousands of clones, with roughly nine tenths occurring once and the leading ten covering around an eighth.

V usage is TRBV5-1 and J usage is TRBJ2-5, with TRBD2 matching 10 bases. The sequence derives from a woman under 40 in good health and CMV-seropositive. The source material was PBMCs. The CDR3 spells CASSLAGGSEAQYF. For the CDR3, the DNA is TGCGCCAGCAGCTTAGCGGGAGGGTCAGAGGCCCAGTACTTC.